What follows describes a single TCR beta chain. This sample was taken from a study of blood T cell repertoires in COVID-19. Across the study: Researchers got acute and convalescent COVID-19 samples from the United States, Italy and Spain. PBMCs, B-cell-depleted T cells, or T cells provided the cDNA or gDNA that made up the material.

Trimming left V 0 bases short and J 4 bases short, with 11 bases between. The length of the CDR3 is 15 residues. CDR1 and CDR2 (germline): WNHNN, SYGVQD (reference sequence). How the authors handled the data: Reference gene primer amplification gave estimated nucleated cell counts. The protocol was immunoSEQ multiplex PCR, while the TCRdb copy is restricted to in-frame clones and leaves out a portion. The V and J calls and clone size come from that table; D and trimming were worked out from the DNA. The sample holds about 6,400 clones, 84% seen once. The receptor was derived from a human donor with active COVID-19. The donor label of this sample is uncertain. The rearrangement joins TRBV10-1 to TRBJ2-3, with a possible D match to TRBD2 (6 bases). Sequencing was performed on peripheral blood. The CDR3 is CASSESSGGPDTQYF. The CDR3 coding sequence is TGCGCCAGCAGTGAGTCCTCCGGGGGTCCAGATACGCAGTATTTT.